Listed below are T cell receptor beta chains from one sample, sequenced in a study of cytomegalovirus exposure and HLA in healthy donors. Here immunoSEQ multiplex PCR was the method, and the copy in TCRdb shows in-frame clones only, minus some. The profile covers about 200,000 clones, with 82% appearing a single time and 5.5% to 7% taken by the ten largest. Sequenced input: PBMCs. These receptors all stem from a woman aged 45-60 years in good health and CMV-seropositive. The CDR3 runs from the conserved cysteine through the conserved F or W. The D gene is left open where the match is weak. The size of a clone is reported for some rows only, either as once, few or many, or as a class for expanded clones.

J	size	D	V	DNA	CDR3
TRBJ2-1	-	-	TRBV5-1	TGCGCCAGCAGCTCACAGACAGGCTACTCCTACAATGAGCAGTTCTTC	CASSSQTGYSYNEQFF
TRBJ1-5	-	-	TRBV6-6	TGTGCCAGCAGCCCCGTTGGGGCTAGCAATCAGCCCCAGCATTTT	CASSPVGASNQPQHF
TRBJ1-2	-	-	TRBV9	TGTGCCAGCAGCGGACTCGTCCTTGCGAGCTATGGCTACACCTTC	CASSGLVLASYGYTF
TRBJ1-4	once	TRBD1	TRBV18	TGTGCCAGCTCACCGGGGACAGGGCGTGAAAAGCTGTTTTTT	CASSPGTGREKLFF
TRBJ2-7	few	-	TRBV28	TGTGCCAGCAGTTTATTTAGGGACTCGAGCTCCTACGAGCAGTACTTC	CASSLFRDSSSYEQYF
TRBJ1-2	-	TRBD1	TRBV6-5	TGTGCCAGCAGACCTCTACCGACAGGGGGCTATGGCTACACCTTC	CASRPLPTGGYGYTF
TRBJ1-4	-	-	TRBV2	TGTGCCAGCAGTATCCCGGGTTTTAATGAAAAACTGTTTTTT	CASSIPGFNEKLFF
TRBJ2-1	-	TRBD2	TRBV11-2	TGTGCCAGCAGCGCTGGGACAACGGGCGGGGGGCATGAGCAGTTCTTC	CASSAGTTGGGHEQFF
TRBJ1-5	-	-	TRBV2	TGTGCCAGCAGTGAAGCGCGGGGTTATCAGCCCCAGCATTTT	CASSEARGYQPQHF
TRBJ1-1	-	-	TRBV5-1	TGCGCCAGCAGCCCCGGGACACAGAACACTGAAGCTTTCTTT	CASSPGTQNTEAFF
TRBJ2-4	once	-	TRBV2	TGTGCCAGCACTGGACAGAATCTAGCCAAAAACATTCAGTACTTC	CASTGQNLAKNIQYF
TRBJ2-7	-	-	TRBV5-5	TGTGCCAGCAGCTTCCCCGACAAGGAGCAGTACTTC	CASSFPDKEQYF
TRBJ2-3	few	-	TRBV5-3	TGTGCCAGAAGCTTAGCGGGCAGGTGGTCACAAGATACGCAGTATTTT	CARSLAGRWSQDTQYF
TRBJ2-3	-	TRBD2	TRBV10-3	TGTGCCATCAGAACTAGCGGGGGAGCAACAGATACGCAGTATTTT	CAIRTSGGATDTQYF
TRBJ2-1	-	-	TRBV6-1	TGTGCCAGCAGTGAAGAGGGCGGGATCGAGCCGGCTGAGCAGTTCTTC	CASSEEGGIEPAEQFF
TRBJ2-2	-	TRBD2	TRBV7-2	TGTGCCAGCAGCCCTGAGGCGGGGGGGACCGGGGAGCTGTTTTTT	CASSPEAGGTGELFF
TRBJ1-1	-	TRBD1	TRBV2	TGTGCCAGCAGTATCCGGACAGGGGTAGCTTTCTTT	CASSIRTGVAFF
TRBJ2-7	-	TRBD1	TRBV6-1	TGTGCCAGCAGTGAAAAGGGACAGATTAGCTCCTACGAGCAGTACTTC	CASSEKGQISSYEQYF
TRBJ2-1	-	TRBD2	TRBV19	TGTGCCAGTACGGCGGGAGACGCCTACAATGAGCAGTTCTTC	CASTAGDAYNEQFF
TRBJ1-1	-	-	TRBV19	TGTGCCAGTAGTAACGGGGGAAACACTGAAGCTTTCTTT	CASSNGGNTEAFF
TRBJ2-7	-	TRBD2	TRBV27	TGTGCCAGCAGACCAACGGGGGGGGGCCTTTACGAGCAGTACTTC	CASRPTGGGLYEQYF
TRBJ2-7	few	TRBD2	TRBV28	TGTGCCAGCAGTTTTAGGTGGACCGGGACTAGCGGGGTGGGGGGCTCCTACGAGCAGTACTTC	CASSFRWTGTSGVGGSYEQYF
TRBJ2-3	-	TRBD2	TRBV29-1	TGCAGCGCCCCCTGGGCGGGGGGCACAGATACGCAGTATTTT	CSAPWAGGTDTQYF
TRBJ2-7	few	TRBD2	TRBV29-1	TGCAGCGTTGCCAGCGGGGGGGCCGAGCAGTACTTC	CSVASGGAEQYF
TRBJ2-1	-	TRBD1	TRBV6-5	TGTGCCAGCAGTCGGGACAGGAGCTCCTACAATGAGCAGTTCTTC	CASSRDRSSYNEQFF
TRBJ2-7	-	-	TRBV28	TGTGCCAGCAGCCCTGGGGGCCAGGGAGGGTACGAGCAGTACTTC	CASSPGGQGGYEQYF
TRBJ1-2	-	-	TRBV29-1	TGCAGCGTTGAAGGGCAGATTCGCGGCTACACCTTC	CSVEGQIRGYTF